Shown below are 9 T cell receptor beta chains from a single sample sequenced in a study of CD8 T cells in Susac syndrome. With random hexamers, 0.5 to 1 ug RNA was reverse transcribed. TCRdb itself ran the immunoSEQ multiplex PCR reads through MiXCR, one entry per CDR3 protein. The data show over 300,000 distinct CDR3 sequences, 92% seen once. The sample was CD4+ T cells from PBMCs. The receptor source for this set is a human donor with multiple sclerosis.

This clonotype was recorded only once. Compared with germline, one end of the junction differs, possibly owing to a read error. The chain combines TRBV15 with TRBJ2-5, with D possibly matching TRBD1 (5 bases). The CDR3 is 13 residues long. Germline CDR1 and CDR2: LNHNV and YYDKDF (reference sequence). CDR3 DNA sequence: TGTGCCACCAGCAGAGCCAACGTGGGGCCCCTGGACTTC. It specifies CATSRANVGPLDF.

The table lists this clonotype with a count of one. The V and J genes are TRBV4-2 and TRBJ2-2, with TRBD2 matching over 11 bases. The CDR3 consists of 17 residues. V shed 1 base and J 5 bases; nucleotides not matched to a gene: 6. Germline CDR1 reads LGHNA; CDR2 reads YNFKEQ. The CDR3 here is CASSQGHSGRGTGELFF. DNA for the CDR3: TGTGCCAGCAGCCAAGGGCATAGCGGGAGGGGGACCGGGGAGCTGTTTTTT.

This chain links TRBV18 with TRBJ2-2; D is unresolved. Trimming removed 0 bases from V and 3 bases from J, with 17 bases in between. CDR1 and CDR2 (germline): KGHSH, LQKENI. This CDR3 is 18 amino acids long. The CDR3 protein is CASSPPIAQIEDTGELFF. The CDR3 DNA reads TGTGCCAGCTCACCACCGATTGCACAAATAGAGGACACCGGGGAGCTGTTTTTT.

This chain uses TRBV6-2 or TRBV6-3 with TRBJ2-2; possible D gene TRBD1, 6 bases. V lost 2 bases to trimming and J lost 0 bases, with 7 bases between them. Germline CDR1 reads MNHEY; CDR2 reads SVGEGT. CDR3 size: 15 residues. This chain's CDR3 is CASSYEGANTGELFF. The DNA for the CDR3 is TGTGCCAGCAGTTACGAGGGGGCGAACACCGGGGAGCTGTTTTTT.

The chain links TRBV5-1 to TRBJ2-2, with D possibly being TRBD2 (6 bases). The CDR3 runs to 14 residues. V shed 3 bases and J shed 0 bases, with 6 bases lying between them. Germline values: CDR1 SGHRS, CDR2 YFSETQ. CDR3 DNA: TGCGCCAGCAGCTGGGACTCGAACACCGGGGAGCTGTTTTTT. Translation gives CASSWDSNTGELFF.

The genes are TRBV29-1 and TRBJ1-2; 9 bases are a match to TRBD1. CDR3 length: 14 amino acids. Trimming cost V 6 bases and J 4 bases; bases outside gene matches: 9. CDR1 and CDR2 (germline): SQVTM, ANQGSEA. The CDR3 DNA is TGCAGCGTCGGAAACAGGGGGCGCGTCTATGGCTACACCTTC. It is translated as CSVGNRGRVYGYTF.

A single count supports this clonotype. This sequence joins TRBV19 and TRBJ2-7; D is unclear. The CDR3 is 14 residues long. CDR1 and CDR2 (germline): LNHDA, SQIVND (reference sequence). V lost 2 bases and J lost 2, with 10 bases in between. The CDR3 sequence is CASSISAGTYEQYF. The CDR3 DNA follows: TGTGCCAGTAGTATATCAGCAGGCACCTACGAGCAGTACTTC.

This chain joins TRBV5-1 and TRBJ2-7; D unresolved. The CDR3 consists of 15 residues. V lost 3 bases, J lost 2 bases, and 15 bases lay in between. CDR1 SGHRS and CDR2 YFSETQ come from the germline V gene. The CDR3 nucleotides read TGCGCCAGCAGCTCTGGCCGCCAGGCAACCTACGAGCAGTACTTC. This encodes CASSSGRQATYEQYF.

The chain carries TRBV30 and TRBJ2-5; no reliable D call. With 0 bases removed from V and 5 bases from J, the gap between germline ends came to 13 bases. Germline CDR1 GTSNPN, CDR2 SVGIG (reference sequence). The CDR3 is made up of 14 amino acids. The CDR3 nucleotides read TGTGCCTGGAGTGTCTACGAGCGACCGGAGACCCAGTACTTC. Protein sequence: CAWSVYERPETQYF.